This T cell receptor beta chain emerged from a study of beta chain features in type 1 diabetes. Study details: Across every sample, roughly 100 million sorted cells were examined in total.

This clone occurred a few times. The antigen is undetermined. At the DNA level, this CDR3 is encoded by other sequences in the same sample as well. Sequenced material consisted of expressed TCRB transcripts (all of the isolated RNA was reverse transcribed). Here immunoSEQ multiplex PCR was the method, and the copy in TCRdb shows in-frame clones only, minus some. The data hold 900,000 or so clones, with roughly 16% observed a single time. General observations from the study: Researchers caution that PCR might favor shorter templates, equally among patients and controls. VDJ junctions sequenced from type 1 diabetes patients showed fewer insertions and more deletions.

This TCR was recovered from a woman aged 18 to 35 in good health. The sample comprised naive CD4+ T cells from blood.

The chain's CDR3 is CASSLAGADTQYF. The CDR3 nucleotides are TGCGCCAGCAGCTTGGCAGGAGCAGATACGCAGTATTTT. This chain joins TRBV5-1 and TRBJ2-3; unclear D gene. V was clipped by 0 bases and J by 4 bases, with 6 bases between them. The CDR3 length is 13 residues. Germline CDR1 reads SGHRS; CDR2 reads YFSETQ.